These 31 T cell receptor beta chains originate from one sample sequenced in a study of blood T cell repertoires in COVID-19 (dated by TCRdb to the early 2020s). The receptor library was made with the immunoSEQ multiplex PCR assay. TCRdb limited this immuneACCESS table to in-frame rearrangements with V and J called. A share of clones is missing; checked studies link under half to unresolved V genes, and the rest is unexplained. The sample table shows about 110,000 clones, and 88% are seen once. 2% to 3% of the sample rests with the top ten. Specimen: peripheral blood. These receptors were obtained from a human donor in a cohort sampled during active COVID-19.

DNA of the CDR3: TGTGCCAGCAGCTGGGCCGGGACAGGCAATTTGGGCTACACCTTC. It codes for CASSWAGTGNLGYTF. V usage is TRBV7-2 and J usage is TRBJ1-2; 8 bases are a match to TRBD1. The CDR3 loop spans 15 amino acids. The germline CDR1 and CDR2 sequences are SGHTA and FQGNSA. V lost 4 bases to trimming and J lost 8 bases; unmatched junction nucleotides: 12.

This clone was detected only once. The chain carries TRBV18 and TRBJ2-7; tentative D call: TRBD1 (6 bases). V lost 5 bases and J lost 3, with 11 bases in between. Germline V gene sequence: CDR1 KGHSH, CDR2 LQKENI. The CDR3 has 13 residues. CDR3 sequence: CASSSRQDYEQYF. The CDR3 DNA is TGTGCCAGCTCATCCAGACAGGACTACGAGCAGTACTTC.

The chain uses TRBV7-9 and TRBJ2-3; D is perhaps TRBD2 (6 bases). Trimming shortened V by 5 bases and J by 0 bases, and 12 bases separated the two germline ends. This CDR3 region has 15 residues. CDR1 and CDR2 (germline): SEHNR, FQNEAQ (reference sequence). The CDR3 sequence: CASSEMGGSTDTQYF. CDR3 DNA sequence: TGTGCCAGCAGCGAAATGGGGGGTAGCACAGATACGCAGTATTTT.

The J gene is TRBJ2-5, the V gene TRBV7-9, with D possibly being TRBD2 (5 bases). The V and J ends lost 5 bases and 0 bases respectively, with 13 bases between them. From germline, CDR1 is SEHNR and CDR2 FQNEAQ (reference sequence). This CDR3 has 15 amino acids. The CDR3 nucleotides read TGTGCCAGCAGCCCGGCGGGTTCGTACCAAGAGACCCAGTACTTC. This translates into CASSPAGSYQETQYF.

This rearrangement joins TRBV2 to TRBJ2-5; D is ambiguous. This CDR3 comprises 12 residues. Germline V gene lookup returns CDR1 SNHLY and CDR2 FYNNEI. V was clipped by 6 bases and J by 5 bases, with 10 bases between them. The CDR3 DNA reads as TGTGCCAGCAGATTAGCAGAGGAGACCCAGTACTTC. Translated, it gives CASRLAEETQYF.

The chain couples TRBV2 to TRBJ1-6; TRBD1 agrees at 8 bases. CDR3 size: 14 residues. V lost 7 bases, J lost 7 bases, and 6 bases stayed unmatched. Germline CDR1 SNHLY, CDR2 FYNNEI. The DNA for the CDR3 is TGTGCCAGCACCAGGGGGCGGACGAATTCACCCCTCCACTTT. It translates to CASTRGRTNSPLHF.

The chain combines TRBV19 with TRBJ1-4; no firm D call. V lost 2 bases to trimming and J lost 10 bases, with 17 bases between them. Germline-derived CDR1 and CDR2 are LNHDA and SQIVND (reference sequence). There are 15 residues in the CDR3. CDR3 sequence (DNA): TGTGCCAGTAGTATACGCGGGCAGGAGGGCCGAAAACTGTTTTTT. Translating it yields CASSIRGQEGRKLFF.

The V call is TRBV6-5, the J call TRBJ1-2; 10 bases are a match to TRBD1. V shed 6 bases, J shed 6 bases, and the junction held 4 bases outside the gene matches. Germline V gives CDR1 MNHEY, CDR2 SVGAGI. This CDR3 is 13 amino acids long. The CDR3 loop is CASRAGTGDGYTF. The CDR3 DNA reads TGTGCCAGCAGAGCCGGGACAGGGGATGGCTACACCTTC.

V is TRBV4-1 and J is TRBJ2-3, with 10 bases matching TRBD2. Looked up from germline, CDR1 is MGHRA and CDR2 is YSYEKL. The J segment lost 8 bases and the V segment lost 6 bases, leaving 11 bases of the junction unmatched. This CDR3 region has 15 residues. The CDR3: CASSHLAGDRVTQYF. CDR3 bases: TGCGCCAGCAGTCACCTAGCGGGAGACAGGGTTACGCAGTATTTT.

This sequence joins TRBV11-2 and TRBJ2-3, with 8 bases matching TRBD2. There are 13 residues in the CDR3. CDR1 is SGHAT, CDR2 FQNNGV, per germline. V shed 5 bases and J 14 bases; nucleotides not matched to a gene: 12. The CDR3, as DNA: TGTGCCAGCAGCAGCGGACTAGCCAACGCCGGGTATTTT. It encodes CASSSGLANAGYF.

The chain employs TRBV7-8 and TRBJ2-7; 10 bases map to TRBD2. V was clipped by 7 bases and J by 3 bases; unmatched bases: 9. This CDR3 has 15 amino acids. Germline lookup yields CDR1 SGHVS and CDR2 FQNEAQ. The CDR3 DNA sequence: TGTGCCAGCACCATTATGGCTAGCGGGGGCTACGAGCAGTACTTC. Protein product: CASTIMASGGYEQYF.

The chain links TRBV7-9 to TRBJ2-3; unclear D gene. The V end was cut by 1 base, the J end by 5 bases, with 4 bases between. This CDR3 contains 12 residues. Germline values: CDR1 SEHNR, CDR2 FQNEAQ (reference sequence). The CDR3 region is CASSLVGDTQYF. In DNA form, the CDR3 reads TGTGCCAGCAGCTTAGTCGGAGATACGCAGTATTTT.

The rearrangement uses TRBV5-8 and TRBJ1-5; D is uncertain. CDR1 and CDR2 (germline): SGHTS, YDEGEE. The V and J ends lost 6 bases and 4 bases respectively, with 11 bases between them. There are 13 residues in the CDR3. DNA for the CDR3: TGTGCCAGCAACCGGGGATTTAATCAGCCCCAGCATTTT. This translates into CASNRGFNQPQHF.

The count of this clone is one. The CDR3 nucleotides read TGTGCCAGCAGCTCGGCGGCTAGCGGCAGCTCCTACAATGAGCAGTTCTTC. Residues: CASSSAASGSSYNEQFF. The genes are TRBV5-4 and TRBJ2-1; 7 nucleotides match TRBD2. In germline, CDR1 is SGHNT, CDR2 YYREEE (reference sequence). The CDR3 totals 17 residues. After removal of 3 bases from V and 0 bases from J, the junction contained 9 bases not matched to a gene.

The rearrangement joins TRBV5-5 to TRBJ2-2, with TRBD2 matching 11 bases. CDR1 and CDR2 (germline): SGHKS, YYEKEE (reference sequence). Trimming removed 2 bases from V and 2 bases from J; junction bases left unmatched: 5. CDR3 length: 17 amino acids. The CDR3 DNA follows: TGTGCCAGCAGCTTCCTAGCGGGGGGCGGAAACACCGGGGAGCTGTTTTTT. Protein sequence: CASSFLAGGGNTGELFF.

This chain links TRBV19 with TRBJ1-1, with 8 bases fitting TRBD1. Germline V gives CDR1 LNHDA, CDR2 SQIVND (reference sequence). The CDR3 runs 15 residues. V trimming: 7 bases; J trimming: 1 base; junction bases outside the gene matches: 8. CDR3 in DNA: TGTGCCAGTACCCTGTGGGACAGGACGAACACTGAAGCTTTCTTT. The encoded protein is CASTLWDRTNTEAFF.

The chain is built from TRBV4-1 and TRBJ2-7; 9 nucleotides agree with TRBD1. After removal of 4 bases from V and 3 bases from J, the junction contained 7 bases not matched to a gene. This CDR3 is 15 amino acids long. Germline assignment: CDR1 MGHRA and CDR2 YSYEKL. The CDR3 nucleotides are TGCGCCAGCAGCCCCCGGACAGGGGCCCGCTACGAGCAGTACTTC. It translates to CASSPRTGARYEQYF.

The chain couples TRBV19 to TRBJ2-1; TRBD2 matches at 13 bases. The CDR3 loop spans 15 amino acids. CDR1 and CDR2 from the germline V gene are LNHDA and SQIVND (reference sequence). The J segment lost 11 bases and the V segment lost 5 bases, leaving 9 bases of the junction unmatched. Here the CDR3 reads CASSPTSGRAAKQFF. The CDR3 DNA sequence: TGTGCCAGTAGTCCAACTAGCGGGAGGGCCGCCAAGCAGTTCTTC.

This chain links TRBV30 with TRBJ2-1; 10 bases fit TRBD2. The CDR3 runs to 22 residues. Germline trimming cut 0 bases from V and 2 bases from J; bases unmatched to any gene: 22. The germline gives CDR1 GTSNPN, CDR2 SVGIG (reference sequence). CDR3 protein: CAWSVGRPHWTSGPITYNEQFF. The CDR3 nucleotides read TGTGCCTGGAGTGTAGGTCGCCCCCATTGGACTAGCGGACCAATTACCTACAATGAGCAGTTCTTC. The whole variable domain, remainder taken from reference TRBV30 and TRBJ2-1, is SQTIHQWPATLVQPVGSPLSLECTVEGTSNPNLYWYRQAAGRGLQLLFYSVGIGQISSEVPQNLSASRPQDRQFILSSKKLLLSDSGFYLCAWSVGRPHWTSGPITYNEQFFGPGTRLTVL.

The chain employs TRBV7-9 and TRBJ2-7, with 9 bases identical to TRBD1. The CDR3 has 15 amino acids. The junction had 10 bases not matched to a gene; V was cut back by 7 bases and J by 3 bases. Germline lookup yields CDR1 SEHNR and CDR2 FQNEAQ (reference sequence). The CDR3 DNA reads as TGTGCCAGCAACATCAGACAGGGGGGTAACTACGAGCAGTACTTC. Translation: CASNIRQGGNYEQYF.

The chain couples TRBV7-3 to TRBJ1-1; D ambiguous. Germline V gene sequence: CDR1 SGHTA, CDR2 FQGTGA. V gave up 6 bases and J gave up 0 bases, with 8 bases separating them. This CDR3 spans 13 amino acids. In nucleotides, the CDR3 is TGTGCCAGCAGTAAGACACTGAACACTGAAGCTTTCTTT. Residues: CASSKTLNTEAFF.

This clone is a singleton in its sample. The chain carries TRBV10-3 and TRBJ2-2; 7 positions agree with TRBD2. CDR3 length: 15 residues. Looked up from germline, CDR1 is ENHRY and CDR2 is SYGVKD. The V gene end was trimmed by 7 bases and the J gene end by 0 bases; junction bases not matched to a gene: 5. CDR3 protein: CAINWEGSNTGELFF. The CDR3 DNA follows: TGTGCCATCAATTGGGAGGGCTCGAACACCGGGGAGCTGTTTTTT.

This clone showed up just once. The V and J genes are TRBV5-6 and TRBJ1-2; no clear D. The germline V and J ends were trimmed by 2 bases and 7 bases, with 24 bases remaining between them. The CDR3 has 17 amino acids. Germline CDR1 SGHDT, CDR2 YYEEEE. The CDR3 loop is CASSFEGSVTFKGGYTF. CDR3 DNA sequence: TGTGCCAGCAGCTTTGAGGGATCAGTGACCTTTAAGGGTGGCTACACCTTC.

J is TRBJ1-1 and V is TRBV28; 9 positions agree with TRBD1. Germline V gene data show CDR1 as MDHEN and CDR2 as SYDVKM. V shed 7 bases and J 3 bases; nucleotides not matched to a gene: 6. This CDR3 spans 14 amino acids. CDR3 DNA: TGTGCCAGCATTACAGGGGGCGCGTACACTGAAGCTTTCTTT. Translated, it gives CASITGGAYTEAFF.

On this clone: Other DNA sequences in the same sample also yield this CDR3. The CDR3: CASSLVAGGTDTQYF. The CDR3 coding sequence is TGTGCCAGCAGCTTAGTGGCAGGGGGCACAGATACGCAGTATTTT. This chain links TRBV7-2 with TRBJ2-3; a weak D match, TRBD1 (6 bases). Germline CDR1 and CDR2: SGHTA and FQGNSA. V lost 1 base to trimming and J lost 1 base, with 9 bases between them. The CDR3 consists of 15 residues. The full variable domain, with the rest looked up from reference TRBV7-2 and TRBJ2-3, is GAGVSQSPSNKVTEKGKDVELRCDPISGHTALYWYRQSLGQGLEFLIYFQGNSAPDKSGLPSDRFSAERTGGSVSTLTIQRTQQEDSAVYLCASSLVAGGTDTQYFGPGTRLTVL.

The gene calls are TRBV28 and TRBJ2-7, with D tentatively TRBD2 (5 bases). V lost 5 bases and J 3 bases, leaving 11 bases between the germline ends. There are 13 residues in the CDR3. Germline CDR1 is MDHEN and CDR2 is SYDVKM. As DNA, the CDR3 is TGTGCCAGCAGTCCCGGGATTGACTACGAGCAGTACTTC. It encodes CASSPGIDYEQYF.

The chain has TRBV29-1 and TRBJ2-1; tentatively, D is TRBD2 (5 bases). Trimming removed 0 bases at V and 0 bases at J, with 12 bases between. This CDR3 region has 16 residues. Germline V gene sequence: CDR1 SQVTM, CDR2 ANQGSEA. This CDR3 is CSVEDKRHRSYNEQFF. Here the CDR3 DNA reads TGCAGCGTTGAAGATAAGCGGCACCGCTCCTACAATGAGCAGTTCTTC.

This clone was seen a handful of times. The chain carries TRBV4-1 and TRBJ1-6; TRBD1 aligns across 8 bases. The CDR3 extends over 16 amino acids. J gave up 10 bases and V 0 bases, and 8 bases lay outside the gene matches. From germline, CDR1 is MGHRA and CDR2 YSYEKL. The CDR3 loop reads CASSQERTGSYSPLHF. CDR3 nucleotide sequence: TGCGCCAGCAGCCAAGAAAGGACAGGGAGTTACTCACCCCTCCACTTT.

The V call is TRBV5-8, the J call TRBJ2-2; D remains unclear. This CDR3 region has 15 residues. Germline assignment: CDR1 SGHTS and CDR2 YDEGEE. The V end was cut by 4 bases, the J end by 4 bases, with 14 bases between. The CDR3 spells CASSPRPRGTGELFF. DNA of the CDR3: TGTGCCAGCAGCCCGCGTCCCCGTGGCACCGGGGAGCTGTTTTTT.

This sequence joins TRBV19 and TRBJ1-4, with D perhaps matching TRBD1 (5 bases). Germline lookup yields CDR1 LNHDA and CDR2 SQIVND (reference sequence). The V end lost 5 bases, the J end lost 8 bases, and 18 bases lay between the germline ends. CDR3 size: 15 residues. CDR3 amino acids: CASSPTGPEGEKLFF. CDR3 DNA sequence: TGTGCCAGTAGTCCTACCGGGCCGGAGGGGGAAAAACTGTTTTTT. The variable domain in full, with the rest retrieved from reference TRBV19 and TRBJ1-4, is DGGITQSPKYLFRKEGQNVTLSCEQNLNHDAMYWYRQDPGQGLRLIYYSQIVNDFQKGDIAEGYSVSREKKESFPLTVTSAQKNPTAFYLCASSPTGPEGEKLFFGSGTQLSVL.

This chain joins TRBV19 and TRBJ1-6; 8 bases are shared with TRBD1. After removal of 1 base from V and 6 bases from J, the junction contained 2 bases not matched to a gene. The CDR3 spans 15 residues. The V gene's germline CDR1 is LNHDA and CDR2 SQIVND (reference sequence). CDR3 amino acids: CASSIGTGGNSPLHF. For the CDR3, the DNA is TGTGCCAGTAGTATAGGAACAGGGGGTAATTCACCCCTCCACTTT.